This T cell receptor (beta chain) was recovered during a study of cytomegalovirus exposure and HLA in healthy donors. Study in general: Earlier, 95 million to 120 million unique TCR beta sequences were recovered from 200 million or so T cells by an analysis.

V was cut by 0 bases and J by 1 base, with 10 bases left in between. The CDR3 consists of 15 residues. Germline V CDR1 and CDR2: SGHRS, YFSETQ. Broader study findings: Researchers reportedly found TCR beta sequences accurately predicted most subjects' HLA-A and HLA-B alleles. Roughly even sequencing depth across donors was the assumption behind the presence/absence analyses. Certain indistinguishable V segments, among them TRBV6-2 and TRBV6-3, were excluded.

Points on this clone: The antigen is unknown.

The PCR had 60 Vbeta and 13 Jbeta primers. Using immunoSEQ multiplex PCR, the repertoire was profiled, and TCRdb retains in-frame clones only, with some absent. Seen here are 150,000 to 190,000 clones, around 80% observed once, and the top ten hold approximately 1.4%. This clonotype originated in a man aged 18 to 29 in good health and CMV-seronegative. The gene calls are TRBV5-1 and TRBJ2-5, with TRBD2 as a possible D gene (6 bases). Specimen: PBMCs. CDR3 in amino acids: CASSLGDSFQETQYF. In DNA form, the CDR3 reads TGCGCCAGCAGCTTGGGGGACTCCTTCCAAGAGACCCAGTACTTC.